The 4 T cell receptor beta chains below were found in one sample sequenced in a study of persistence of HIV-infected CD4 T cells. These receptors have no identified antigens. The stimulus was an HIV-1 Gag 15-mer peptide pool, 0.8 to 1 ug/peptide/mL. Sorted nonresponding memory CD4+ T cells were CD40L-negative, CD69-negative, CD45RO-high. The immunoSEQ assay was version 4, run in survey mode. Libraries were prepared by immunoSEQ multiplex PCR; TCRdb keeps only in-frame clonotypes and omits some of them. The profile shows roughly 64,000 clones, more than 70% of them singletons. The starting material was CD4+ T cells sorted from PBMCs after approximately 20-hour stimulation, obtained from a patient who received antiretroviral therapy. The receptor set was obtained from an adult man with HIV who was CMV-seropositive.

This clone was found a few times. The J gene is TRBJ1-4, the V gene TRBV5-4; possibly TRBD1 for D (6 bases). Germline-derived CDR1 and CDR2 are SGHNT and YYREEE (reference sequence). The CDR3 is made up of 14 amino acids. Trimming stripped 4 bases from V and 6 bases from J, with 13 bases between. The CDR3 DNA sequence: TGTGCCAGCAGCGGCGGTGGGGGCCATGAAAAACTGTTTTTT. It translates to CASSGGGGHEKLFF.

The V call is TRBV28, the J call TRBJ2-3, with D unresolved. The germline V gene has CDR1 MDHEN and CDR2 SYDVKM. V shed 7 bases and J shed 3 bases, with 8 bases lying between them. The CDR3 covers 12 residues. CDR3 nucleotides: TGTGCCAGCACCCGAAGTACAGATACGCAGTATTTT. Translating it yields CASTRSTDTQYF.

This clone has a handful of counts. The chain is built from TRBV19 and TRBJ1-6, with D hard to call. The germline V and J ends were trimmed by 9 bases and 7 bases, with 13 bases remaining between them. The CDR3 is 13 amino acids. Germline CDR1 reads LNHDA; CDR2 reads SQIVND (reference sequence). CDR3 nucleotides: TGTGCCAGCTCGCGAGAGGCGAATTCACCCCTCCACTTT. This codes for CASSREANSPLHF.

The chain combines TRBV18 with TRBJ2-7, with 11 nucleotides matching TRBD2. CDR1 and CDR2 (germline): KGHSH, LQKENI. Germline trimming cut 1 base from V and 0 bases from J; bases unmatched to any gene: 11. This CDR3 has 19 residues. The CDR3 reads CASSPRVLAGAWISYEQYF. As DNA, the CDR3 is TGTGCCAGCTCACCACGGGTACTAGCGGGGGCCTGGATCTCCTACGAGCAGTACTTC. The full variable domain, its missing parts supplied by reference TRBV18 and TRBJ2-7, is NAGVMQNPRHLVRRRGQEARLRCSPMKGHSHVYWYRQLPEEGLKFMVYLQKENIIDESGMPKERFSAEFPKEGPSILRIQQVVRGDSAAYFCASSPRVLAGAWISYEQYFGPGTRLTVT.